Listed here are 32 T cell receptor beta chains from one sample, sequenced in a study of blood T cells in healthy people across ages. It was with a sample-barcoded 5' primer and a J-beta primer mix that a second PCR of about 7 to 12 cycles was run. Via MiXCR, TCRdb re-called the 5' RACE reads, giving one row per CDR3 protein. The sample yields around 970,000 distinct CDR3 sequences, roughly 51% seen once. The specimen sequenced was blood. These receptors all come from a woman aged 55 to 70 in good health.

The rearrangement joins TRBV20-1 to TRBJ2-1, with D perhaps matching TRBD2 (6 bases). V was clipped by 6 bases and J by 5 bases, with 11 bases between them. This CDR3 region has 12 residues. Germline V CDR1 and CDR2: DFQATT, SNEGSKA (reference sequence). The CDR3 DNA sequence: TGCAGTGCCTCTAGACTAGACAATGAGCAGTTCTTC. Residues: CSASRLDNEQFF.

V usage is TRBV20-1 and J usage is TRBJ2-1; the match to TRBD2 covers 8 bases. Trimming cost V 4 bases and J 4 bases; bases outside gene matches: 6. Germline V gives CDR1 DFQATT, CDR2 SNEGSKA (reference sequence). This CDR3 region has 14 residues. CDR3 loop: CSAIGGRQYNEQFF. In nucleotides, the CDR3 is TGCAGTGCTATCGGCGGGAGGCAGTACAATGAGCAGTTCTTC.

This clonotype was detected only a few times. The genes are TRBV4-1 and TRBJ2-3; 7 bases map to TRBD1. V shed 4 bases, J shed 3 bases, and the junction held 7 bases outside the gene matches. The CDR3 is 15 residues long. Germline assignment: CDR1 MGHRA and CDR2 YSYEKL. The CDR3 reads CASSREDRSTDTQYF. The CDR3 DNA reads TGCGCCAGCAGCCGAGAGGACAGGAGTACAGATACGCAGTATTTT.

The chain is built from TRBV29-1 and TRBJ2-1, with a possible D match to TRBD2 (6 bases). The CDR3 runs 14 residues. Germline assignment: CDR1 SQVTM and CDR2 ANQGSEA. V lost 4 bases and J lost 7, with 17 bases in between. Written as DNA, the CDR3 is TGCAGCGTTGGGGCGGGATCTTTTCTGAATGAGCAGTTCTTC. Translating gives CSVGAGSFLNEQFF.

The V and J genes are TRBV27 and TRBJ2-3; 13 nucleotides match TRBD2. This CDR3 contains 15 residues. Germline CDR1 is MNHEY and CDR2 is SMNVEV (reference sequence). The V segment lost 4 bases and the J segment 8 bases; nucleotides outside the gene matches: 6. The CDR3 loop reads CASSSGTSGIGTQYF. The CDR3 coding sequence is TGTGCCAGCAGTTCCGGGACTAGCGGGATAGGTACGCAGTATTTT.

This sequence joins TRBV4-1 and TRBJ2-5; TRBD1 aligns across 7 bases. With V trimmed by 2 bases and J by 0 bases, 6 bases remained unmatched. The germline gives CDR1 MGHRA, CDR2 YSYEKL. The CDR3 sequence is 16 residues long. CDR3 sequence: CASSQNRGGYQETQYF. The CDR3 DNA sequence: TGCGCCAGCAGCCAAAACAGGGGTGGGTACCAAGAGACCCAGTACTTC.

This clonotype was counted a few times. The chain is built from TRBV28 and TRBJ2-5; tentatively, D is TRBD2 (6 bases). V was cut by 2 bases and J by 5 bases, with 12 bases left in between. The CDR3 has 14 amino acids. CDR1 and CDR2 (germline): MDHEN, SYDVKM. The CDR3 reads CASSLRRGRETQYF. The CDR3 region has the DNA TGTGCCAGCAGTTTAAGGAGGGGCCGGGAGACCCAGTACTTC.

In its sample, this clonotype was seen many times. The genes are TRBV7-2 and TRBJ1-1, with D maybe TRBD1 (6 bases). Trimming stripped 5 bases from V and 10 bases from J, with 20 bases between. CDR1 is SGHTA, CDR2 FQGNSA, per germline. CDR3 length: 14 amino acids. CDR3 amino acids: CASSQDRSWHGAFF. CDR3 bases: TGTGCCAGCAGCCAAGACAGGTCTTGGCACGGAGCTTTCTTT.

The chain joins TRBV27 to TRBJ2-6; D possibly uses TRBD1 or TRBD2 (6 bases each). CDR1 and CDR2 from the germline V gene are MNHEY and SMNVEV (reference sequence). V was trimmed by 2 bases and J by 0 bases, leaving 17 bases between them. This CDR3 is 19 amino acids long. The CDR3 coding sequence is TGTGCCAGCAGTTTACGGGGGCAGGCCGGGTTCTCTGGGGCCAACGTCCTGACTTTC. This gives the protein CASSLRGQAGFSGANVLTF.

CDR3 DNA sequence: TGCAGTGCTAAGCCAGGTACCTACGAGCAGTTCTTC. This codes for CSAKPGTYEQFF. The genes are TRBV20-1 and TRBJ2-1; D uncertain. V dropped 4 bases and J dropped 10 bases, with 14 bases sitting between them. This CDR3 has 12 residues. Looked up from germline, CDR1 is DFQATT and CDR2 is SNEGSKA (reference sequence).

V and J are TRBV20-1 and TRBJ1-6; D may be TRBD1 (6 bases). Per the germline V gene, CDR1 is DFQATT and CDR2 is SNEGSKA (reference sequence). This CDR3 spans 12 amino acids. Trimming left V 2 bases short and J 12 bases short, with 11 bases between. As DNA, the CDR3 is TGCAGTGCTAGACTTAGGGGGAAACCCCTCCACTTT. Residues: CSARLRGKPLHF.

The chain has TRBV27 and TRBJ2-3; perhaps TRBD1 as D (6 bases). The CDR3 totals 15 residues. Trimming left V 6 bases short and J 2 bases short, with 15 bases between. The germline gives CDR1 MNHEY, CDR2 SMNVEV (reference sequence). CDR3 region: CASRPAQGFTDTQYF. For the CDR3, the DNA is TGTGCCAGCAGGCCAGCTCAGGGGTTCACAGATACGCAGTATTTT.

The chain couples TRBV20-1 to TRBJ2-7; D is possibly TRBD2 (6 bases). Trimming took off 3 bases at V and 5 bases at J, with 11 bases between the two ends. The germline V gene encodes CDR1 DFQATT and CDR2 SNEGSKA (reference sequence). CDR3 length: 12 residues. CDR3 loop: CSASGSRDEQYF. Written as DNA, the CDR3 is TGCAGTGCTAGCGGGAGCAGGGACGAGCAGTACTTC.

Comment on this clonotype: The junction shows a germline mismatch at one end, possibly a read error. This chain links TRBV2 with TRBJ2-2, with TRBD1 matching 11 bases. Germline values: CDR1 SNHLY, CDR2 FYNNEI. The CDR3 runs 15 residues. The CDR3 DNA reads as TGTGCCAGCTCGAGGGACAGGGGGAACGCCGGGGAGCTGTTTTTT. It specifies CASSRDRGNAGELFF.

The rearrangement links TRBV6-2 or TRBV6-3 to TRBJ1-5; 7 bases agree with TRBD1. Germline V lookup: CDR1 MNHEY, CDR2 SVGEGT. The CDR3 has 15 residues. V lost 8 bases and J lost 2; bases outside the gene matches: 9. The CDR3 protein is CASGNRGSRNQPQHF. The CDR3 coding sequence is TGTGCCAGCGGCAACAGGGGATCGCGCAATCAGCCCCAGCATTTT.

Comments on this clonotype: A much larger clone is a single base away; this may be a read error. The chain links TRBV5-1 to TRBJ1-1, with 8 nucleotides matching TRBD1. In germline, CDR1 is SGHRS, CDR2 YFSETQ. The CDR3 is 16 residues long. The CDR3: CTSSLASGTGNTEAFF. As DNA, the CDR3 is TGCACCAGCAGCTTGGCCTCCGGGACAGGGAACACTGAAGCTTTCTTT.

The V and J genes are TRBV7-3 and TRBJ2-1; D gene ambiguous. In germline, CDR1 is SGHTA, CDR2 FQGTGA. V lost 3 bases, J lost 15 bases, and 15 bases lay in between. This CDR3 contains 12 residues. The CDR3 DNA sequence: TGTGCCAGCAGCTTCCCACCCGAACCCCTGTTCTTC. Protein product: CASSFPPEPLFF.

This clonotype was seen repeatedly, ten times or more. J is TRBJ1-6 and V is TRBV7-9; D uncertain. Germline CDR1 SEHNR, CDR2 FQNEAQ (reference sequence). The CDR3 is 12 amino acids. V was trimmed by 5 bases and J by 8 bases, leaving 7 bases between them. The CDR3: CASSALDSPLHF. The CDR3, as DNA: TGTGCCAGCAGCGCCCTCGATTCACCCCTCCACTTT.

The chain couples TRBV27 to TRBJ1-1, with 10 positions matching TRBD1. Germline CDR1 is MNHEY and CDR2 is SMNVEV (reference sequence). There are 18 residues in the CDR3. Unmatched junction bases numbered 12, after V lost 5 bases and J lost 0 bases. The CDR3 spells CASSLRTGGIMLNTEAFF. DNA of the CDR3: TGTGCCAGCAGTCTCCGGACAGGGGGTATCATGCTGAACACTGAAGCTTTCTTT.

The chain couples TRBV7-2 to TRBJ1-1; D remains ambiguous. The CDR3 sequence is 13 residues long. Per germline, CDR1 SGHTA and CDR2 FQGNSA. The V end lost 4 bases, the J end lost 6 bases, and 12 bases lay between the germline ends. The CDR3 loop reads CASSSHPTSEAFF. Written as DNA, the CDR3 is TGTGCCAGCAGCTCCCACCCGACGTCTGAAGCTTTCTTT.

This chain uses TRBV6-2 or TRBV6-3 with TRBJ2-7; D gene ambiguous. V lost 0 bases, J lost 3 bases, and 27 bases lay in between. Germline CDR1 reads MNHEY; CDR2 reads SVGEGT. The CDR3 contains 20 residues. Here the CDR3 DNA reads TGTGCCAGCAGTTACTCGTCGTTTCCCTCTAAGGCCTTGAGACGCTACGAGCAGTACTTC. Its translation: CASSYSSFPSKALRRYEQYF.

To note about this clonotype: A much larger clone differs from this one at a single base, so this may be a read error. The chain carries TRBV4-3 and TRBJ2-3; D may be TRBD2 (7 bases). V lost 4 bases and J lost 8, with 16 bases in between. Germline CDR1 and CDR2: LGHNA and YSLEER. This CDR3 has 14 amino acids. CDR3 sequence (DNA): TGCGCCAGCAGCCCTGGGGGAGGGGGTAGTACGCAGTATTTT. Translation gives CASSPGGGGSTQYF.

This chain links TRBV21-1 with TRBJ2-3; TRBD1 reflects the table's D call only, with no check against the DNA. TRBV21-1 is marked as a pseudogene. CDR3 length: 14 amino acids. The CDR3 DNA follows: TGTGCCAGCACCGAGGCGGGACGCACAGATACGCAGTATTTT. Protein: CASTEAGRTDTQYF.

This sequence joins TRBV6-5 and TRBJ2-3; TRBD2 might be the D (5 bases). Trimming removed 5 bases at V and 2 bases at J, with 14 bases between. Germline assignment: CDR1 MNHEY and CDR2 SVGAGI. The CDR3 covers 15 residues. The CDR3 sequence: CASSPFSAFTDTQYF. The CDR3 DNA reads TGTGCCAGCAGTCCCTTTAGCGCCTTCACAGATACGCAGTATTTT.

The chain is built from TRBV20-1 and TRBJ2-5; 10 bases fit TRBD2. The CDR3 has 13 residues. Germline loops: CDR1 DFQATT, CDR2 SNEGSKA (reference sequence). In nucleotides, the CDR3 is TGCAGCCCCGGACTAGCGGAATACAATGAGCAGTACTTC. Its protein product is CSPGLAEYNEQYF.

A few counts support this clonotype. The V gene is TRBV4-1, the J gene TRBJ2-4, with 8 bases identical to TRBD2. V lost 0 bases, J lost 5 bases, and 9 bases stayed unmatched. CDR3 size: 17 residues. Germline V gene sequence: CDR1 MGHRA, CDR2 YSYEKL. For the CDR3, the DNA is TGCGCCAGCAGCCAAGATCCCACTACTAGCGGACAAAACATTCAGTACTTC. It specifies CASSQDPTTSGQNIQYF.

This clonotype was detected a few times. The chain has TRBV27 and TRBJ2-5; 10 bases match TRBD1. Germline loops: CDR1 MNHEY, CDR2 SMNVEV (reference sequence). V shed 5 bases, J shed 5 bases, and the junction held 11 bases outside the gene matches. This CDR3 has 16 amino acids. CDR3 residues: CASSGGKTGGAETQYF. CDR3 bases: TGTGCCAGCAGTGGGGGAAAGACAGGGGGCGCGGAGACCCAGTACTTC.

The V call is TRBV11-2, the J call TRBJ2-1, with 15 bases that match TRBD2. Germline V gene sequence: CDR1 SGHAT, CDR2 FQNNGV. The length of the CDR3 is 15 residues. V lost 5 bases, J lost 8 bases, and 4 bases stayed unmatched. CDR3 residues: CASSAGLAGGHEQFF. In nucleotides, the CDR3 is TGTGCCAGCAGCGCGGGACTAGCGGGAGGACATGAGCAGTTCTTC.

The chain employs TRBV20-1 and TRBJ2-1, with D unresolved. Germline V gives CDR1 DFQATT, CDR2 SNEGSKA (reference sequence). Between the trimmed V and J ends, which lost 6 bases and 0 bases, there was a span of 12 bases. The CDR3 loop spans 14 amino acids. The CDR3 DNA follows: TGCAGTGCAGCCGGGCCCAACTCCTACAATGAGCAGTTCTTC. Its translation: CSAAGPNSYNEQFF.

CDR3 DNA sequence: TGTGCCAGCAGCGCTTCCGGGACAGGGGAAAGTAGCTCCTACAATGAGCAGTTCTTC. It encodes CASSASGTGESSSYNEQFF. This chain links TRBV21-1 with TRBJ2-1; whether TRBD1, the table's D call, matches the DNA was not checked. TRBV21-1 is deemed a pseudogene. There are 19 residues in the CDR3.

V and J are TRBV28 and TRBJ1-1; 7 bases map to TRBD1. Trimming cost V 6 bases and J 5 bases; bases outside gene matches: 9. The germline CDR1 and CDR2 sequences are MDHEN and SYDVKM. The CDR3 loop spans 14 amino acids. The CDR3: CASSKKPGQTEAFF. CDR3 sequence (DNA): TGTGCCAGCAGCAAAAAACCGGGACAGACTGAAGCTTTCTTT.

This clonotype has more than one count but fewer than ten. The genes are TRBV7-2 and TRBJ2-1; D is perhaps TRBD1 (6 bases). Trimming left V 2 bases short and J 9 bases short, with 17 bases between. This CDR3 is built from 15 residues. CDR1 SGHTA and CDR2 FQGNSA come from the germline V gene. CDR3 DNA: TGTGCCAGCAGCTTACCCAGACAACAGGGTGGTGAGCAGTTCTTC. Its protein product is CASSLPRQQGGEQFF.